A single sample gave rise to the 19 T cell receptor beta chains below, sequenced in a study of CD8 T cells in Susac syndrome. The RNA input was 0.5 to 1 ug, and it was reverse transcribed with random hexamers. Each CDR3 protein is one row after TCRdb ran MiXCR on the immunoSEQ multiplex PCR reads. The sample comprises 70,000 to 100,000 distinct CDR3 sequences, 80% to 95% of which are singletons, and approximately 0.31% rests with the top ten. Sequencing used CD8+ T cells from PBMCs. The receptors come from a human donor in good health.

This clonotype occurred once. V is TRBV20-1 and J is TRBJ2-3, with TRBD2 matching over 8 bases. V trimming: 0 bases; J trimming: 1 base; junction bases outside the gene matches: 3. CDR1 DFQATT and CDR2 SNEGSKA come from the germline V gene (reference sequence). The CDR3 extends over 15 amino acids. The CDR3 sequence is CSARDGSGGTDTQYF. The CDR3 nucleotides are TGCAGTGCTAGAGATGGTAGCGGGGGCACAGATACGCAGTATTTT.

This clonotype was counted a single time. CDR3: CASSLATAGGESPQHF. The CDR3 DNA sequence: TGTGCCAGCAGCTTAGCAACGGCCGGGGGCGAATCTCCCCAGCATTTT. The gene calls are TRBV7-9 and TRBJ1-5; perhaps TRBD1 as D (6 bases). CDR1 and CDR2 from the germline V gene are SEHNR and FQNEAQ (reference sequence). This CDR3 has 16 amino acids. Trimming cost V 0 bases and J 10 bases, with 19 bases left between them. The whole variable domain, filled in from reference TRBV7-9 and TRBJ1-5, reads DTGVSQNPRHKITKRGQNVTFRCDPISEHNRLYWYRQTLGQGPEFLTYFQNEAQLEKSRLLSDRFSAERPKGSFSTLEIQRTEQGDSAMYLCASSLATAGGESPQHFGDGTRLSIL.

The chain combines TRBV10-3 with TRBJ1-1; possible D gene TRBD1, 6 bases. The germline CDR1 and CDR2 sequences are ENHRY and SYGVKD. V lost 8 bases and J 4 bases, leaving 17 bases between the germline ends. The CDR3 spans 14 residues. The CDR3 DNA is TGTGCCATCTGGGGGGGGCAGGGCGCCACTGAAGCTTTCTTT. Amino acids: CAIWGGQGATEAFF.

This sequence joins TRBV7-9 and TRBJ2-3; possibly TRBD1 for D (5 bases). Germline V gene lookup returns CDR1 SEHNR and CDR2 FQNEAQ (reference sequence). The CDR3 loop spans 15 amino acids. Deletions cut 3 bases from V and 0 bases from J, with 10 bases between. CDR3 loop: CASSFTGISTDTQYF. The CDR3 DNA follows: TGTGCCAGCAGCTTTACAGGAATAAGCACAGATACGCAGTATTTT.

The chain employs TRBV3-1 and TRBJ2-7; D gene ambiguous. Trimming pared 1 base from V and 2 bases from J, leaving 12 bases between. Looked up from germline, CDR1 is LGHDT and CDR2 is YNNKEL (reference sequence). This CDR3 spans 15 amino acids. This chain's CDR3 is CASSQGAAITYEQYF. Here the CDR3 DNA reads TGTGCCAGCAGCCAAGGGGCAGCGATAACCTACGAGCAGTACTTC.

This sequence joins TRBV6-5 and TRBJ1-3; TRBD1 matches 11 bases. CDR3 length: 16 amino acids. CDR1 and CDR2 from the germline V gene are MNHEY and SVGAGI. V shed 0 bases, J shed 4 bases, and the junction held 2 bases outside the gene matches. This chain's CDR3 is CASSYSDRGRGNTIYF. CDR3 DNA sequence: TGTGCCAGCAGTTACTCGGACAGGGGGCGCGGAAACACCATATATTTT.

The genes are TRBV4-2 and TRBJ1-3, with D unresolved. This CDR3 has 19 residues. V gave up 2 bases and J gave up 4 bases, with 24 bases separating them. The germline CDR1 and CDR2 sequences are LGHNA and YNFKEQ. CDR3: CASSQNTPFLTGEGNTIYF. The CDR3 DNA reads TGTGCCAGCAGCCAAAATACCCCCTTTTTGACCGGGGAAGGAAACACCATATATTTT.

The chain joins TRBV5-4 to TRBJ1-2; D is unclear. The germline gives CDR1 SGHNT, CDR2 YYREEE (reference sequence). This CDR3 is built from 15 residues. With 0 bases removed from V and 7 bases from J, the gap between germline ends came to 16 bases. CDR3 in amino acids: CASSLDGHPRSGYTF. In DNA, the CDR3 is TGTGCCAGCAGCTTGGATGGCCACCCCCGGAGTGGCTACACCTTC. The complete variable domain, with remaining parts taken from reference TRBV5-4 and TRBJ1-2, reads ETGVTQSPTHLIKTRGQQVTLRCSSQSGHNTVSWYQQALGQGPQFIFQYYREEENGRGNFPPRFSGLQFPNYSSELNVNALELDDSALYLCASSLDGHPRSGYTFGSGTRLTVV.

This chain joins TRBV29-1 and TRBJ2-1; 8 positions match TRBD1. V lost 7 bases to trimming and J lost 6 bases; unmatched junction nucleotides: 11. Germline V gives CDR1 SQVTM, CDR2 ANQGSEA. The CDR3 loop spans 14 amino acids. The CDR3 protein is CSESGTGLPNEQFF. CDR3 bases: TGCAGCGAATCCGGGACAGGACTGCCCAATGAGCAGTTCTTC.

CDR3 sequence reads: CASSPTQETQYF. Written as DNA, the CDR3 is TGTGCCAGCAGCCCAACCCAAGAGACCCAGTACTTC. The chain recombines TRBV14 with TRBJ2-5; D unresolved. Germline V gives CDR1 SGHDN, CDR2 FVKESK. Trimming left V 4 bases short and J 1 base short, with 4 bases between. This CDR3 is built from 12 residues.

J is TRBJ2-7 and V is TRBV11-2; no firm D call. Germline V CDR1 and CDR2: SGHAT, FQNNGV. This CDR3 has 15 residues. Trimming left V 0 bases short and J 2 bases short, with 11 bases between. DNA of the CDR3: TGTGCCAGCAGCTTAGAGTTCGGGCAGACCTACGAGCAGTACTTC. Translation: CASSLEFGQTYEQYF. Using reference TRBV11-2 and TRBJ2-7 for the parts outside the CDR3, the full variable domain is EAGVAQSPRYKIIEKRQSVAFWCNPISGHATLYWYQQILGQGPKLLIQFQNNGVVDDSQLPKDRFSAERLKGVDSTLKIQPAKLEDSAVYLCASSLEFGQTYEQYFGPGTRLTVT.

This chain connects TRBV29-1 to TRBJ2-5, with D perhaps TRBD1 (5 bases). The CDR3 has 15 amino acids. V dropped 0 bases and J dropped 1 base, with 12 bases sitting between them. Per germline, CDR1 SQVTM and CDR2 ANQGSEA. As DNA, the CDR3 is TGCAGCGTTGAAGATCGTCCGACAGTCCAAGAGACCCAGTACTTC. As protein: CSVEDRPTVQETQYF. Complete variable domain (other parts from reference TRBV29-1 and TRBJ2-5): SAVISQKPSRDICQRGTSLTIQCQVDSQVTMMFWYRQQPGQSLTLIATANQGSEATYESGFVIDKFPISRPNLTFSTLTVSNMSPEDSSIYLCSVEDRPTVQETQYFGPGTRLLVL.

This chain uses TRBV2 with TRBJ2-7, with D hard to call. The germline V gene has CDR1 SNHLY and CDR2 FYNNEI. Trimming cost V 5 bases and J 6 bases, with 11 bases left between them. The length of the CDR3 is 12 residues. DNA for the CDR3: TGTGCCAGCAGTCCTCCTTCGCTCGAGCAGTACTTC. It translates to CASSPPSLEQYF. The complete variable domain, with remaining parts taken from reference TRBV2 and TRBJ2-7, reads EPEVTQTPSHQVTQMGQEVILRCVPISNHLYFYWYRQILGQKVEFLVSFYNNEISEKSEIFDDQFSVERPDGSNFTLKIRSTKLEDSAMYFCASSPPSLEQYFGPGTRLTVT.

This clonotype was picked up a small number of times. The V gene is TRBV19, the J gene TRBJ1-1; 7 nucleotides align to TRBD1. The CDR3 loop spans 12 amino acids. Germline CDR1 reads LNHDA; CDR2 reads SQIVND (reference sequence). V trimming: 6 bases; J trimming: 5 bases; junction bases outside the gene matches: 3. The CDR3 region has the DNA TGTGCCAGTAGCTTACAGGGGACTGAAGCTTTCTTT. Its translation: CASSLQGTEAFF.

This sequence joins TRBV29-1 and TRBJ2-2; D may be TRBD1 (5 bases). Trimming removed 3 bases at V and 1 base at J, with 9 bases between. Looked up from germline, CDR1 is SQVTM and CDR2 is ANQGSEA. The CDR3 spans 14 residues. CDR3 loop: CSVESRVNTGELFF. The CDR3 coding sequence is TGCAGCGTTGAGTCCAGGGTGAACACCGGGGAGCTGTTTTTT.

The chain employs TRBV7-6 and TRBJ2-1; D remains ambiguous. The CDR3 runs 11 residues. The germline V gene has CDR1 SGHVS and CDR2 FNYEAQ. Trimming pared 4 bases from V and 6 bases from J, leaving 4 bases between. CDR3 protein: CASSSINEQFF. CDR3 nucleotide sequence: TGTGCCAGCAGCTCAATCAATGAGCAGTTCTTC.

The chain employs TRBV13 and TRBJ1-1; a weak D match, TRBD1 (5 bases). Germline-derived CDR1 and CDR2 are PRHDT and FYEKMQ (reference sequence). CDR3 length: 14 residues. Deletions cut 3 bases from V and 4 bases from J, with 12 bases between. Here the CDR3 DNA reads TGTGCCAGCAGCTTCGGCTTGGGGACCACTGAAGCTTTCTTT. This gives the protein CASSFGLGTTEAFF.

In this sample, this clonotype turned up a few times. This chain links TRBV6-5 with TRBJ2-4; 8 bases are a match to TRBD2. The CDR3 totals 15 residues. V shed 6 bases and J 4 bases; nucleotides not matched to a gene: 8. Germline V gene data show CDR1 as MNHEY and CDR2 as SVGAGI. The CDR3 here is CASSPGLAPKNIQYF. The CDR3 DNA follows: TGTGCCAGCAGCCCAGGACTAGCCCCAAAAAACATTCAGTACTTC.

In this sample, this clonotype turned up once. The gene calls are TRBV11-2 and TRBJ1-1, with D hard to call. CDR3 length equals 15 residues. V was pared by 1 base and J by 1 base, with 10 bases between. In germline, CDR1 is SGHAT, CDR2 FQNNGV. DNA of the CDR3: TGTGCCAGCAGCTTAGGTCGGGATGCGAACACTGAAGCTTTCTTT. Residues: CASSLGRDANTEAFF.